These T cell receptor beta chains were read from a single sample in a study of Graves' ophthalmopathy and Graves' hyperthyroidism. TCRdb reanalysed the multiplex PCR reads using MiXCR and keeps one entry per CDR3 protein. This table has 740,000 or so distinct CDR3 sequences, roughly 40% appearing once. Sequencing was performed on peripheral blood. Receptors were obtained from an adult man with Graves' ophthalmopathy. Each CDR3 is given with its conserved first and last residue. D genes are given only for firm matches. Clone size, where shown, is once, few, many, or a class for clones that have expanded.

j_call | d_call | v_call | clone_size | cdr3_aa | cdr3_nt
TRBJ1-1 | NA | TRBV5-6 | few | CASSPNPGAREAFF | TGTGCCAGCAGCCCAAACCCAGGGGCTAGGGAAGCTTTCTTT
TRBJ1-5 | NA | TRBV24-1 | few | CASSLSSGGNQPQHF | TGTGCCAGCAGTTTATCATCCGGGGGCAATCAGCCCCAGCATTTT
TRBJ1-5 | NA | TRBV6-5 | NA | CASSYSKGYQPQHF | TGTGCCAGCAGTTACTCGAAAGGGTATCAGCCCCAGCATTTT
TRBJ2-5 | TRBD2 | TRBV20-1 | NA | CSASGSGRGVQETQYF | TGCAGTGCTAGCGGGTCCGGTCGGGGGGTCCAAGAGACCCAGTACTTC
TRBJ1-4 | TRBD1 | TRBV9 | NA | CASSGQGIVLLF | TGTGCCAGCAGTGGACAGGGAATCGTTTTACTTTTT
TRBJ2-5 | TRBD1 | TRBV29-1 | NA | CSVEDLGTGGTQYF | TGCAGCGTTGAAGATCTTGGGACAGGTGGGACCCAGTACTTC
TRBJ1-5 | TRBD1 | TRBV25-1 | NA | CASSFLGQGVNDQPQHF | TGTGCCAGCAGTTTCCTCGGACAGGGCGTTAACGATCAGCCCCAGCATTTT
TRBJ2-5 | TRBD1 | TRBV7-9 | NA | CASSQAPGGGKTQYF | TGCGCCAGCAGCCAAGCGCCAGGGGGTGGGAAGACCCAGTACTTC
TRBJ2-7 | NA | TRBV29-1 | many | CSVEDLSYEQYF | TGCAGCGTTGAAGATCTCTCCTACGAGCAGTACTTC
TRBJ1-4 | NA | TRBV4-3 | NA | CASSQGWGEATNEKLFF | TGCGCCAGCAGCCAAGGATGGGGAGAAGCAACTAATGAAAAACTGTTTTTT
TRBJ2-2 | TRBD1 | TRBV25-1 | NA | CASSRTTGARTGELFF | TGTGCCAGCAGTCGTACTACAGGGGCTAGGACCGGGGAGCTGTTTTTT
TRBJ2-5 | TRBD1 | TRBV6-4 | NA | CASSGQGDQETQYF | TGTGCCAGCAGTGGGCAGGGGGACCAAGAGACCCAGTACTTC
TRBJ2-7 | NA | TRBV4-2 | NA | CASSQDPGVSYEQYF | TGTGCCAGCAGCCAAGACCCGGGAGTCTCCTACGAGCAGTACTTC
TRBJ2-5 | TRBD1 | TRBV12-3/TRBV12-4 | once | CAISHQGGTQETQYF | TGTGCCATCAGCCATCAAGGGGGCACCCAAGAGACCCAGTACTTC
TRBJ1-1 | TRBD1 | TRBV20-1 | few | CSAIDRGKMNTEAFF | TGCAGTGCTATAGACAGGGGCAAAATGAACACTGAAGCTTTCTTT
TRBJ2-7 | TRBD2 | TRBV10-2 | NA | CASSQGLAGGPRYEQYF | TGTGCCAGCAGCCAAGGACTAGCGGGAGGGCCTAGGTACGAGCAGTACTTC
TRBJ1-6 | TRBD1 | TRBV19 | many | CAREPPGQGESPLHF | TGTGCCAGGGAGCCCCCGGGACAGGGAGAGTCACCCCTCCACTTT
TRBJ1-5 | TRBD1 | TRBV19 | NA | CASSGTGFSQPQHF | TGTGCCAGTTCCGGGACAGGGTTTAGTCAGCCCCAGCATTTT
TRBJ2-2 | NA | TRBV12-3/TRBV12-4 | NA | CASSLYESAGELFF | TGTGCCAGCAGTTTGTACGAAAGTGCCGGGGAGCTGTTTTTT
TRBJ1-1 | TRBD1 | TRBV10-3 | NA | CAIRDRENTEAFF | TGTGCCATCAGGGACAGGGAGAACACTGAAGCTTTCTTT
TRBJ1-1 | TRBD1 | TRBV6-1 | NA | CASMLQGPDTEAFF | TGTGCCAGCATGTTACAGGGGCCTGACACTGAAGCTTTCTTT
TRBJ1-1 | NA | TRBV10-3 | NA | CAIRTRTETEAFF | TGTGCCATCAGAACCCGTACGGAGACTGAAGCTTTCTTT
TRBJ1-5 | NA | TRBV6-5 | few | CASSERGQPQHF | TGTGCCAGCAGTGAACGAGGTCAGCCCCAGCATTTT
TRBJ1-1 | TRBD1 | TRBV2 | NA | CASSPLRTGRNTEAFF | TGTGCCAGCAGTCCGTTACGGACAGGCAGGAACACTGAAGCTTTCTTT
TRBJ2-6 | NA | TRBV11-2 | NA | CASGRVEDGRWSGANVLTF | TGTGCCAGCGGCCGGGTGGAGGATGGACGCTGGTCTGGGGCCAACGTCCTGACTTTC
TRBJ2-7 | TRBD2 | TRBV7-2 | NA | CASSPSGTSATYEQYF | TGTGCCAGCAGCCCCTCCGGGACTAGCGCAACCTACGAGCAGTACTTC
TRBJ1-6 | NA | TRBV25-1 | NA | CASSLRQSYNSPLHF | TGTGCCAGCAGTTTGAGGCAGAGCTATAATTCACCCCTCCACTTT